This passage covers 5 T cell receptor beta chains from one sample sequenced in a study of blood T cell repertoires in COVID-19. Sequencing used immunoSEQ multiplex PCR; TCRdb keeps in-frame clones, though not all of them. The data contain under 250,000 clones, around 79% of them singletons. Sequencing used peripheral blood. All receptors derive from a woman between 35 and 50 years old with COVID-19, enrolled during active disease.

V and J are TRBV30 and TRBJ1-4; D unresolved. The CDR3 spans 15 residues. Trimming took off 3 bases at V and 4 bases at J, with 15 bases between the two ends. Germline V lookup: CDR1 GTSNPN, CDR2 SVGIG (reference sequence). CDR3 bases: TGTGCCTGGAGACCCAGACAAAGCCTTAATGAAAAACTGTTTTTT. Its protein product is CAWRPRQSLNEKLFF.

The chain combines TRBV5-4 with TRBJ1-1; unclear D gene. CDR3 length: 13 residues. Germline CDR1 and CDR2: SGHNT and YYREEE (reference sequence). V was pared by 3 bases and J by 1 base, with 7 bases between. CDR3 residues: CASSSPGNTEAFF. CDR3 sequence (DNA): TGTGCCAGCAGCTCACCGGGGAACACTGAAGCTTTCTTT.

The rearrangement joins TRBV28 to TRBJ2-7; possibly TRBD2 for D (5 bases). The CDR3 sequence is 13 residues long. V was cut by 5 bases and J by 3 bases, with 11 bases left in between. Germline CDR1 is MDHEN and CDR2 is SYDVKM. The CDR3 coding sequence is TGTGCCAGCAGTGTTGACTACCTCTACGAGCAGTACTTC. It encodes CASSVDYLYEQYF.

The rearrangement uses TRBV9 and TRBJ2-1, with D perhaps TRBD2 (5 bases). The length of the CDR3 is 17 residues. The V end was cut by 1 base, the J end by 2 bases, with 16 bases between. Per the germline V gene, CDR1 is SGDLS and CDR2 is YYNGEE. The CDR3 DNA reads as TGTGCCAGCAGCGTACCGGACTTTGCGGGCGCCTACAATGAGCAGTTCTTC. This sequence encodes CASSVPDFAGAYNEQFF.

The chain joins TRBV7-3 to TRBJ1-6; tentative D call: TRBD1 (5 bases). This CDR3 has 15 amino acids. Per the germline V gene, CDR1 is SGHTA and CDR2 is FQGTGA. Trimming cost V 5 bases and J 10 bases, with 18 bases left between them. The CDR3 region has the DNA TGTGCCAGCAGCAGTGGGGCTGGTTCTGGATCACCCCTCCACTTT. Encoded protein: CASSSGAGSGSPLHF. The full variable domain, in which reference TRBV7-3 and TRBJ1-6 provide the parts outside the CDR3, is GAGVSQTPSNKVTEKGKYVELRCDPISGHTALYWYRQSLGQGPEFLIYFQGTGAADDSGLPNDRFFAVRPEGSVSTLKIQRTERGDSAVYLCASSSGAGSGSPLHFGNGTRLTVT.